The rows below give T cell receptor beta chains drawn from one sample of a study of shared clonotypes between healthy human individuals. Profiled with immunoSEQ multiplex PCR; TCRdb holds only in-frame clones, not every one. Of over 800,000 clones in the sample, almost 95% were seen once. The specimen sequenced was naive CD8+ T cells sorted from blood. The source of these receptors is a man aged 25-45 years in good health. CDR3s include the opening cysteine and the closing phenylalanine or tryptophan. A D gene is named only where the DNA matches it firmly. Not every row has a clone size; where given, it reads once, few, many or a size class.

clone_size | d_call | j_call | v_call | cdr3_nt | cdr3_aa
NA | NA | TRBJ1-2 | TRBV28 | TGTGCCAGCAGCTCGCACCGGGACGTCAACTATGGCTACACCTTC | CASSSHRDVNYGYTF
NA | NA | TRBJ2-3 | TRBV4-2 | TGTGCCAGCAGCCAAGAAGGAATTAGCTACACAGATACGCAGTATTTT | CASSQEGISYTDTQYF
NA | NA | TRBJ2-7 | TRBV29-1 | TGCAGCGTTTACTCTAACTCCTACGAGCAGTACTTC | CSVYSNSYEQYF
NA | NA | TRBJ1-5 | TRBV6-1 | TGTGCCAGCAGTGCGTCCGTGAATCAGCCCCAGCATTTT | CASSASVNQPQHF
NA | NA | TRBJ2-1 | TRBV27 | TGTGCCAGCAGTTTTTGGGTTGCGGATGAGCAGTTCTTC | CASSFWVADEQFF
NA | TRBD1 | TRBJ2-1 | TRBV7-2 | TGTGCCAGCAGCTTCCCCCGGGACAGGATCTCCTACAATGAGCAGTTCTTC | CASSFPRDRISYNEQFF
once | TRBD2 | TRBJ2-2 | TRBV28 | TGTGCCAGCAACCCCTCCCTAGCGGGAGGGCTCGGGGAGCTGTTTTTT | CASNPSLAGGLGELFF
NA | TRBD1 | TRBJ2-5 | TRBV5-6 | TGTGCCAGCAGCCTTACAGGGGGCTTCAATAGCGGAGAGACCCAGTACTTC | CASSLTGGFNSGETQYF
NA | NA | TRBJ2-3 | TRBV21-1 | TGTGCCAGCAGCGGTCAACCGGGACAGGGGATATGTGATACGCAGTATTTT | CASSGQPGQGICDTQYF
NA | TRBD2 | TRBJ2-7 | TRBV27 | TGTGCCAGCAGTTCCTACGAGCGGGGTAAGGGGCAGTACTTC | CASSSYERGKGQYF
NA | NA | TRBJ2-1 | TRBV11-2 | TGTGCCAGCAGCTTTGGTCTAGCGTTACACTCCTACAATGAGCAGTTCTTC | CASSFGLALHSYNEQFF
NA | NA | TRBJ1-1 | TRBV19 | TGTGCCAGTAGGCCCGATTGGGTGGGGCTCGGGACGGTGAACACTGAAGCTTTCTTT | CASRPDWVGLGTVNTEAFF
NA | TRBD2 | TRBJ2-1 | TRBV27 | TGTGCCAGCAGTTTGCGCGGGGGGTCCTACAATGAGCAGTTCTTC | CASSLRGGSYNEQFF
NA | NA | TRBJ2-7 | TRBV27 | TGTGCCAGCAGTTTCCGGCGGTCGGGCTACGAGCAGTACTTC | CASSFRRSGYEQYF
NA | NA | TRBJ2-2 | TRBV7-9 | TGTGCCAGCAGCACCACGGGACTGACCGGGGAGCTGTTTTTT | CASSTTGLTGELFF
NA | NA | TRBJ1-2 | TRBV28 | TGTGCCAGCACCCCAACTTGGACAGAGTACTATGGCTACACCTTC | CASTPTWTEYYGYTF
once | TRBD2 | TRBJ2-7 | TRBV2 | TGTGCCGGAAGAGCGGGAGTGAGCGCCTACGAGCAGTACTTC | CAGRAGVSAYEQYF